This TCR beta chain came from a study of blood T cells in healthy people across ages. The ends lost 4 bases at V and 5 bases at J; junction bases unmatched: 9. From germline, CDR1 is MNHEY and CDR2 SVGAGI. This CDR3 is 15 amino acids long. The authors ran a second PCR of about 7 to 11 cycles using a sample-barcoded 5' primer and a J-beta primer mix. From the 5' RACE reads, TCRdb called clonotypes with MiXCR, one entry per CDR3 protein. The table shows about 780,000 distinct CDR3 sequences, with roughly 26% occurring only once. This sample was also put to use in a study of T cells of mothers and their children.

The rearrangement uses TRBV6-5 and TRBJ1-1; 8 bases agree with TRBD1. The TCR comes from a boy younger than 18 in good health. The specimen was blood. As DNA, the CDR3 is TGTGCCAGCAGTTCGCGCCGGGACAGGAAAACTGAAGCTTTCTTT. Its protein is CASSSRRDRKTEAFF.